This is a list of T cell receptor beta chains from one sample in a study of CD8+ T cells in alopecia areata. Repertoires were generated with immunoSEQ multiplex PCR, while TCRdb's copy carries only in-frame clones and drops some. Of some 99,000 clones in the sample, 60% to 65% were seen once. This sample comprised CD8+ T cells sorted from blood, obtained at week 4, from a patient treated with tofacitinib. These receptors all come from a human donor with alopecia areata. Each CDR3 is given with its conserved first and last residue.

j_gene: TRBJ1-2; v_gene: TRBV28; CDR3aa: CASSLRDRTYGYTF
j_gene: TRBJ1-6; v_gene: TRBV4-2; CDR3aa: CASSQDRYHYSPLHF
j_gene: TRBJ2-3; v_gene: TRBV5-6; CDR3aa: CASSFPFGQGDTDTQYF
j_gene: TRBJ1-1; v_gene: TRBV10-3; CDR3aa: CAISGKRQLPANTEAFF
j_gene: TRBJ2-7; v_gene: TRBV2; CDR3aa: CASSERRTKGPYEQYF
j_gene: TRBJ2-1; v_gene: TRBV30; CDR3aa: CAWSPGTGPYNEQFF
j_gene: TRBJ1-2; v_gene: TRBV2; CDR3aa: CASSGRTVLGDYGYTF
j_gene: TRBJ2-7; v_gene: TRBV29-1; CDR3aa: CSARVRGESSYEQYF
j_gene: TRBJ2-3; v_gene: TRBV6-5; CDR3aa: CASSLDGVTDTQYF
j_gene: TRBJ2-4; v_gene: TRBV5-1; CDR3aa: CASSLGQGRHIQYF
j_gene: TRBJ2-2; v_gene: TRBV29-1; CDR3aa: CSVGGVANTGELFF
j_gene: TRBJ2-1; v_gene: TRBV7-8; CDR3aa: CASSPYGSGLFDEQFF
j_gene: TRBJ2-7; v_gene: TRBV28; CDR3aa: CASSPLSGIRTYEQYF
j_gene: TRBJ2-1; v_gene: TRBV7-8; CDR3aa: CASSFAGGNEQFF
j_gene: TRBJ2-1; v_gene: TRBV5-1; CDR3aa: CASSFDRGTHYEQFF
j_gene: TRBJ2-1; v_gene: TRBV27; CDR3aa: CASSWTGGLKYNEQFF
j_gene: TRBJ2-2; v_gene: TRBV5-6; CDR3aa: CASSHLGQTGELFF
j_gene: TRBJ2-3; v_gene: TRBV25-1; CDR3aa: CASMPTGLAEGEDTQYF
j_gene: TRBJ2-3; v_gene: TRBV19; CDR3aa: CASSTKGTGPLGDTQYF
j_gene: TRBJ2-2; v_gene: TRBV7-8; CDR3aa: CASSLFDSGRVAGELFF
j_gene: TRBJ2-5; v_gene: TRBV4-3; CDR3aa: CASSQYRGGGETQYF
j_gene: TRBJ2-3; v_gene: TRBV4-1; CDR3aa: CASSPQEAEDTDTQYF